The entry below describes one TCR beta chain. Its binding antigen is unknown. No base quality values were provided; no much bigger clone lies one nucleotide off. The sample belongs to a study of Tregs in tolerant kidney transplant recipients (dated by TCRdb to the late 2010s). As for the study more broadly: The study applied TCRbeta sequencing to find donor-specific regulatory T cells before combined kidney and bone marrow transplantation and then followed those same cells after transplant.

The transplants used related donors along with nonmyeloablative bone marrow transplantation, and in the human trials mixed chimerism was transient. Unstimulated Tregs (CD4+CD25+CD127-), CD4+ non-Tregs (CD4+CD25-), CD4 and CD8 cells were FACS-sorted from thawed PBMCs. The patients were a few recipients of combined kidney and bone marrow transplants from the ITN036ST trial, and samples were available only for these trial subjects. Healthy control blood was processed by Ficoll density gradient to PBMCs and cryopreserved; patient PBMCs were collected before and after transplant. The paper's findings and limits, for the study overall: The most biologically relevant and donor-specific TCRbeta repertoire appeared to be identified by expanding Tregs with activated donor B cells. The study was limited by small patient numbers, and the findings need validation in larger populations and under other immunosuppression protocols. In tolerant patients, donor-specific Tregs expanded more than Tregs overall, which suggests antigen-driven rather than nonspecific expansion. Biological reproducibility was not directly addressed, though technical replication error appeared minimal. PCR primers changed over time for some patients, so nucleotide-level comparison across those patients' samples was not possible.

Genomic DNA was extracted from sorted cells with the QIAGEN DNeasy Blood and Tissue Kit for TCRbeta CDR3 sequencing. High-throughput TCRbeta CDR3 sequencing, which included PCR amplification with bias correction and internal controls, was done commercially through immunoSEQ. Processing in the source paper ran as follows. Unique productive TCRbeta sequences were defined by CDR3 nucleotide sequence when primers matched and otherwise by CDR3 amino acid sequence together with Vbeta and Jbeta genes. To correct for sorting error, sequences found in more than one sorted population at a frequency ratio of 2:1 or less were discarded, and the remaining shared sequences were assigned to the population with the higher frequency. A sequence counted as donor-reactive if, in CFSE-low cells, the sequence had a frequency of at least 0.01% and was expanded at least 5-fold compared with unstimulated cells. Jensen-Shannon divergence calculated on the top 100 TCRbeta sequences ranked by frequency was used to measure repertoire divergence. For samples with multiple sequencing runs, sorting error was corrected separately for each run before the runs were pooled. TCRdb carries this immuneACCESS record with in-frame sequences only. Its versions omit some clonotypes, under half of them owing to an unresolved V gene in the studies checked, with the rest unexplained. The V and J calls and clone size are taken from that table; D and trimming were inferred from the DNA. The sample table contains 100,000 or so clones; only one count was recorded for 93% of them. Jointly, the top ten make up around 1.5% of the sample.

Sequencing used CD4+ T cells from blood (PBMCs), obtained 12 months after the transplant. The TCR originated in a human patient who received a combined kidney and bone marrow transplant. In transplant recipients, some T cells may be of donor rather than host origin.

CDR3 sequence: CASSQDPASGRLGVSYNEQFF. The nucleotides are TGTGCCAGCAGCCAAGATCCCGCTAGCGGGAGGCTAGGGGTGTCCTACAATGAGCAGTTCTTC. The rearranged segments are TRBV4-2 and TRBJ2-1, with 11 bases in between that match TRBD2. For this chain, trimming is 0 bases at the V end and 1 base at the J end, and the number of junction bases without a gene match is 14. The CDR1 and CDR2 encoded by the germline V gene are LGHNA and YNFKEQ. The cysteine opens and the phenylalanine closes a CDR3 of 21 amino acids. Only the CDR3 part of the read is kept: 63 bases, read in frame from the first base.